Sequencing of this TCR beta chain was carried out in a study of blood T cell repertoires in COVID-19. Study context: Acute-phase and convalescent COVID-19 samples originated in the United States, Italy and Spain. PBMCs, B-cell-depleted T cells, or T cells were the source of the cDNA or gDNA that made up the material.

Clones were read by immunoSEQ multiplex PCR, and TCRdb kept only the in-frame ones, dropping some. The table lists 160,000 or so clones, about 90% of them singletons. CDR3 length equals 15 residues. CDR1 and CDR2 from the germline V gene are LNHDA and SQIVND (reference sequence). The V gene lost 0 bases and the J gene lost 4 bases, with 12 bases spanning the gap. The V gene is TRBV19, the J gene TRBJ1-1, with D uncertain. This clonotype was sampled from a human donor with acute COVID-19. The donor label of this sample is uncertain. Source material: PBMCs or T cells enriched from blood (not recorded which). CDR3 nucleotides: TGTGCCAGTAGTATAGATCCCACAGCCCTCACTGAAGCTTTCTTT. This sequence encodes CASSIDPTALTEAFF.